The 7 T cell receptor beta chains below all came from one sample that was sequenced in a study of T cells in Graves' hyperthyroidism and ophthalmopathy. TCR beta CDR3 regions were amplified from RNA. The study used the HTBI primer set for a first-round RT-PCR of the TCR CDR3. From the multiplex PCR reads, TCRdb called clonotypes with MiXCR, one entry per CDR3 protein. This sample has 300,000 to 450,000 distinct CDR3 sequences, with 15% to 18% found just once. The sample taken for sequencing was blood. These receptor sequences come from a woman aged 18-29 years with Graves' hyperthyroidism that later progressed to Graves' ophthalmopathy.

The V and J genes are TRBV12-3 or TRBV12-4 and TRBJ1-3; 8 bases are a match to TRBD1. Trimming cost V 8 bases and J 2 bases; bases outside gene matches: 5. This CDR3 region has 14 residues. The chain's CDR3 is CASDRGSAGNTIYF. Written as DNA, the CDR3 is TGTGCCAGCGACAGGGGCTCTGCTGGAAACACCATATATTTT.

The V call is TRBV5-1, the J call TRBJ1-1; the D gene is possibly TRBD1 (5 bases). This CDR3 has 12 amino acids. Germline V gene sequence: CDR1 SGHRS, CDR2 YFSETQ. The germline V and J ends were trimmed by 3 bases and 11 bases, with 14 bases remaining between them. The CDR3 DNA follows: TGCGCCAGCAGCTCGGTAGGAGGGGAGGCTTTCTTT. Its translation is CASSSVGGEAFF.

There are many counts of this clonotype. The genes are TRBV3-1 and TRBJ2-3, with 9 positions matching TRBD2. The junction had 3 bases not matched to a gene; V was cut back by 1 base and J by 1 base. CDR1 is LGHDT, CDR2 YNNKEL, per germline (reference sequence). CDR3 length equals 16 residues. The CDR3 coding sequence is TGTGCCAGCAGCCAAGGGCAGCGGGAGGGCACAGATACGCAGTATTTT. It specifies CASSQGQREGTDTQYF.

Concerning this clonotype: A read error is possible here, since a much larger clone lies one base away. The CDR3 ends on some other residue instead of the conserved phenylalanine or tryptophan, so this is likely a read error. The CDR3 loop reads CSARDPGGPSADTQYL. The DNA of the CDR3 is TGCAGTGCTAGAGACCCCGGGGGTCCCTCGGCAGATACGCAGTATCTT. The chain links TRBV20-1 to TRBJ2-3; maybe TRBD2 (6 bases). The CDR3 spans 16 residues. V gave up 0 bases and J gave up 4 bases, with 17 bases separating them. Germline V gene data show CDR1 as DFQATT and CDR2 as SNEGSKA (reference sequence).

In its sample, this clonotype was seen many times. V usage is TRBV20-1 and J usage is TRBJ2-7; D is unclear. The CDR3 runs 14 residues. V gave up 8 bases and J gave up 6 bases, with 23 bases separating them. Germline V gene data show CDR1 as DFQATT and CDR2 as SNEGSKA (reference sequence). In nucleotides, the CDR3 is TGCAGTCCCAAGCAGGACGCAATTACTACCGAGCAGTACTTC. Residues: CSPKQDAITTEQYF.

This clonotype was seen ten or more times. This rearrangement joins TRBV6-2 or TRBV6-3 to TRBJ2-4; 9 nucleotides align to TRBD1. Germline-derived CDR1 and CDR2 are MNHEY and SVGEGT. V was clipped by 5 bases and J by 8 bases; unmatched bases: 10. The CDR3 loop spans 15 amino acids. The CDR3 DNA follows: TGTGCCAGCAGTCCACAGGGGGCGAGGGGGGACATTCAGTACTTC. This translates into CASSPQGARGDIQYF.

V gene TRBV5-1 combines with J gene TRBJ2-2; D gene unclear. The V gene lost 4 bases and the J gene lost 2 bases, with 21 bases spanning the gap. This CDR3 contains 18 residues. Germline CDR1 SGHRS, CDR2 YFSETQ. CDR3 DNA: TGCGCCAGCAGCCTCCATCCGCCCGGTATCCCAAACACCGGGGAGCTGTTTTTT. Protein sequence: CASSLHPPGIPNTGELFF.